The source of this T cell receptor (beta chain) is a study of control samples from healthy donors and cancer patients. The CDR3 runs to 11 residues. The V end was cut by 0 bases, the J end by 8 bases, with 3 bases between. From germline, CDR1 is SGHRS and CDR2 YFSETQ. Method: immunoSEQ multiplex PCR; TCRdb's copy keeps in-frame clones and lacks some. The sample comprises around 78,000 clones, around 94% of which are singletons, and around 4.7% rests with the top ten. This clonotype originated in a young woman in good health. This chain connects TRBV5-1 to TRBJ2-1; D is unresolved. Sequenced sample: blood. CDR3 DNA sequence: TGCGCCAGCAGCTTGGTAGATGAGCAGTTCTTC. Translating gives CASSLVDEQFF.